The 5 T cell receptor beta chains listed next were all sequenced from one sample in a study of blood T cell repertoires in COVID-19. The method was immunoSEQ multiplex PCR; TCRdb's version includes in-frame clones alone and lacks a portion of them. The sample lists just over 300,000 clones, around 85% seen once, with 2.2% in the top ten. The sample comprised PBMCs or T cells enriched from blood (not recorded which). The receptors stem from a man aged 25 to 45 who had recovered from COVID-19.

V gene TRBV7-8 combines with J gene TRBJ1-3, with a tentative D call TRBD1 (5 bases). This CDR3 comprises 18 residues. Germline CDR1 and CDR2: SGHVS and FQNEAQ. Trimming took off 5 bases at V and 2 bases at J, with 22 bases between the two ends. CDR3 in amino acids: CASSQSWQGSRPGNTIYF. CDR3 nucleotides: TGTGCCAGCAGCCAAAGCTGGCAGGGTTCGAGACCTGGAAACACCATATATTTT.

A single count supports this clone. The chain recombines TRBV7-2 with TRBJ2-2; 8 bases are shared with TRBD2. CDR3 length equals 15 residues. Losses at the gene ends were 3 bases for V and 5 bases for J; bases not matched to a gene: 5. CDR1 is SGHTA and CDR2 is FQGNSA in the germline V gene. The CDR3: CASSLRGAGTGELFF. In DNA form, the CDR3 reads TGTGCCAGCAGCTTGCGGGGGGCCGGAACCGGGGAGCTGTTTTTT. The full variable domain, its missing parts supplied by reference TRBV7-2 and TRBJ2-2, is GAGVSQSPSNKVTEKGKDVELRCDPISGHTALYWYRQSLGQGLEFLIYFQGNSAPDKSGLPSDRFSAERTGGSVSTLTIQRTQQEDSAVYLCASSLRGAGTGELFFGEGSRLTVL.

As DNA, the CDR3 is TGCAGTGCTAGTAGCCTGGGGAGCTCCTACAATGAGCAGTTCTTC. Its protein is CSASSLGSSYNEQFF. V gene TRBV20-1 combines with J gene TRBJ2-1; D possibly corresponds to TRBD2 (5 bases). Germline-derived CDR1 and CDR2 are DFQATT and SNEGSKA (reference sequence). V lost 3 bases and J lost 0, with 12 bases in between. The CDR3 is made up of 15 amino acids.

The chain couples TRBV4-1 to TRBJ2-1; 9 bases are a match to TRBD2. The length of the CDR3 is 17 residues. The V gene end was trimmed by 0 bases and the J gene end by 6 bases; junction bases not matched to a gene: 9. Germline V gives CDR1 MGHRA, CDR2 YSYEKL. The CDR3 loop reads CASSQDPDLAGINEQFF. CDR3 in DNA: TGCGCCAGCAGCCAAGATCCTGACCTAGCGGGGATCAATGAGCAGTTCTTC.

The chain joins TRBV5-1 to TRBJ2-7; 7 bases map to TRBD1. Unmatched junction bases numbered 14, after V lost 3 bases and J lost 2 bases. Germline CDR1 SGHRS, CDR2 YFSETQ. CDR3 length equals 17 residues. CDR3 sequence: CASSSNTGTAIPYEQYF. DNA for the CDR3: TGCGCCAGCAGCTCAAACACCGGGACAGCTATACCCTACGAGCAGTACTTC. The variable domain in full, with the rest retrieved from reference TRBV5-1 and TRBJ2-7, is KAGVTQTPRYLIKTRGQQVTLSCSPISGHRSVSWYQQTPGQGLQFLFEYFSETQRNKGNFPGRFSGRQFSNSRSEMNVSTLELGDSALYLCASSSNTGTAIPYEQYFGPGTRLTVT.